These 25 T cell receptor beta chains were sequenced from one sample in a study of lymphopenia after photon versus proton radiotherapy. Clones were read by immunoSEQ multiplex PCR, and TCRdb kept only the in-frame ones, dropping some. The sample carries tens of thousands of clones, under 90% recorded once. Sequences were derived from peripheral blood, sampled from a patient treated with proton-based radiotherapy. These receptors all stem from a woman aged 70-85 years with pancreatic cancer.

The chain is built from TRBV6-6 and TRBJ1-5; D is ambiguous. The CDR3 covers 15 residues. Germline CDR1 MNHNY, CDR2 SVGAGI (reference sequence). V was trimmed by 0 bases and J by 0 bases, leaving 6 bases between them. The CDR3 nucleotides read TGTGCCAGCAGTTACTCCGGGATTAGCAATCAGCCCCAGCATTTT. It codes for CASSYSGISNQPQHF.

This chain joins TRBV7-9 and TRBJ1-1; D might be TRBD1 (5 bases). Germline CDR1 is SEHNR and CDR2 is FQNEAQ (reference sequence). Trimming took off 1 base at V and 5 bases at J, with 14 bases between the two ends. The CDR3 contains 15 residues. In DNA form, the CDR3 reads TGTGCCAGCAGCTTAGAGCCAGGGCTAGGGACTGAAGCTTTCTTT. Residues: CASSLEPGLGTEAFF.

V is TRBV9 and J is TRBJ2-1; no firm D call. Trimming cost V 5 bases and J 8 bases, with 20 bases left between them. CDR1 and CDR2 from the germline V gene are SGDLS and YYNGEE. The CDR3 is 15 residues long. The CDR3 protein is CASSGPSGIGDEQFF. CDR3 DNA: TGTGCCAGCAGTGGCCCTAGTGGGATAGGCGATGAGCAGTTCTTC.

The V call is TRBV30, the J call TRBJ2-7; a weak D match, TRBD1 (5 bases). Per germline, CDR1 GTSNPN and CDR2 SVGIG (reference sequence). The CDR3 is 12 amino acids. The V gene lost 4 bases and the J gene lost 7 bases, with 14 bases spanning the gap. The CDR3 here is CAWTQGSSEQYF. CDR3 bases: TGTGCCTGGACCCAGGGTTCGTCTGAGCAGTACTTC. The variable domain in full, with the rest retrieved from reference TRBV30 and TRBJ2-7, is SQTIHQWPATLVQPVGSPLSLECTVEGTSNPNLYWYRQAAGRGLQLLFYSVGIGQISSEVPQNLSASRPQDRQFILSSKKLLLSDSGFYLCAWTQGSSEQYFGPGTRLTVT.

This clone is judged medium-sized. The chain employs TRBV5-1 and TRBJ1-6; unclear D gene. CDR1 and CDR2 from the germline V gene are SGHRS and YFSETQ. This CDR3 is 16 amino acids long. Trimming took 0 bases from V and 10 from J, leaving 17 bases between them. Here the CDR3 reads CASSLGQPSVESPLHF. The CDR3 nucleotides read TGCGCCAGCAGCTTGGGTCAGCCATCGGTAGAATCACCCCTCCACTTT.

The J gene is TRBJ2-1, the V gene TRBV5-1, with 7 bases identical to TRBD1. The CDR3 extends over 14 amino acids. Unmatched junction bases numbered 7, after V lost 4 bases and J lost 6 bases. Germline V gene lookup returns CDR1 SGHRS and CDR2 YFSETQ. CDR3 protein: CASSRQGIRNEQFF. For the CDR3, the DNA is TGCGCCAGCAGCCGACAGGGTATTCGCAATGAGCAGTTCTTC.

This chain joins TRBV6-6 and TRBJ2-5; D may be TRBD2 (6 bases). The J call is uncertain, as TRBJ2-7 better fits the DNA end. Germline V gene lookup returns CDR1 MNHNY and CDR2 SVGAGI (reference sequence). The CDR3 is made up of 15 amino acids. Here the CDR3 reads CASSRPGTETYEQYF. The CDR3 bases are TGTGCCAGTAGTAGGCCCGGGACTGAGACCTACGAGCAGTACTTC.

The chain combines TRBV29-1 with TRBJ2-2, with 7 bases aligning to TRBD1. There are 17 residues in the CDR3. Germline CDR1 reads SQVTM; CDR2 reads ANQGSEA. J gave up 6 bases and V 0 bases, and 13 bases lay outside the gene matches. DNA of the CDR3: TGCAGCGTTGAAGATCGAAACCGAGGGGGCTCATCCGGGGAGCTGTTTTTT. Amino acids: CSVEDRNRGGSSGELFF.

The chain carries TRBV5-6 and TRBJ2-1; D is unresolved. Trimming pared 4 bases from V and 5 bases from J, leaving 13 bases between. The CDR3 contains 14 residues. CDR1 SGHDT and CDR2 YYEEEE come from the germline V gene. The chain's CDR3 is CASSVWVTNNEQFF. The CDR3 coding sequence is TGTGCCAGCAGCGTCTGGGTCACTAACAATGAGCAGTTCTTC.

The chain links TRBV9 to TRBJ2-7, with 9 positions matching TRBD1. The junction had 1 base not matched to a gene; V was cut back by 2 bases and J by 7 bases. Germline loops: CDR1 SGDLS, CDR2 YYNGEE. CDR3 length: 12 residues. The CDR3 DNA sequence: TGTGCCAGCAGCGTTGACAGGGGGGAGCAGTACTTC. It specifies CASSVDRGEQYF.

The chain is built from TRBV9 and TRBJ2-2; possible D gene TRBD1, 6 bases. The CDR3 extends over 15 amino acids. Trimming cost V 1 base and J 4 bases, with 11 bases left between them. Germline V gene data show CDR1 as SGDLS and CDR2 as YYNGEE. CDR3 coding DNA: TGTGCCAGCAGCGTAACAGGGCAGCCCACCGGGGAGCTGTTTTTT. Protein sequence: CASSVTGQPTGELFF.

The CDR3 region has the DNA TGCAGTGCTAGAGATTTTCCTACGCAGTATTTT. Its translation is CSARDFPTQYF. This sequence joins TRBV20-1 and TRBJ2-3; D remains ambiguous. CDR3 length: 11 amino acids. Trimming took off 0 bases at V and 8 bases at J, with 6 bases between the two ends. CDR1 is DFQATT, CDR2 SNEGSKA, per germline (reference sequence).

By frequency in the sample, this clone is medium-sized. The V call is TRBV6-5, the J call TRBJ2-7; a possible D gene is TRBD1 (5 bases). This CDR3 region has 13 residues. The germline CDR1 and CDR2 sequences are MNHEY and SVGAGI. Between the trimmed V and J ends, which lost 7 bases and 0 bases, there was a span of 10 bases. The CDR3 DNA reads as TGTGCCAGCACCAGGGCAAACTCCTACGAGCAGTACTTC. This codes for CASTRANSYEQYF.

The rearrangement joins TRBV2 to TRBJ2-6; 10 nucleotides line up with TRBD2. Germline V lookup: CDR1 SNHLY, CDR2 FYNNEI. V shed 6 bases, J shed 0 bases, and the junction held 5 bases outside the gene matches. The CDR3 has 17 residues. The DNA for the CDR3 is TGTGCCAGCAGCAGAATAGCGGGGGGCTCTGGGGCCAACGTCCTGACTTTC. It translates to CASSRIAGGSGANVLTF. The variable domain in full, completed from reference TRBV2 and TRBJ2-6, reads EPEVTQTPSHQVTQMGQEVILRCVPISNHLYFYWYRQILGQKVEFLVSFYNNEISEKSEIFDDQFSVERPDGSNFTLKIRSTKLEDSAMYFCASSRIAGGSGANVLTFGAGSRLTVL.

CDR3 sequence reads: CASSRGQGYEQYF. The CDR3 nucleotides read TGTGCCAGCAGTCGTGGACAGGGCTACGAGCAGTACTTC. The rearrangement uses TRBV11-1 and TRBJ2-7; 8 bases match TRBD1. The V gene's germline CDR1 is SGHAT and CDR2 FQDESV (reference sequence). Trimming took 6 bases from V and 3 from J; bases not matched to a gene: 4. The CDR3 is made up of 13 amino acids.

This chain links TRBV11-3 with TRBJ2-7, with 7 nucleotides matching TRBD2. The germline V gene has CDR1 SGHNT and CDR2 YENEEA. The junction had 14 bases not matched to a gene; V was cut back by 4 bases and J by 5 bases. The CDR3 sequence is 16 residues long. The CDR3 coding sequence is TGTGCCAGCAGCTCCTTGAGGGGCGGGAGCTCTAACGAGCAGTACTTC. This gives the protein CASSSLRGGSSNEQYF.

CDR3 protein: CASSARQGSGNEKLFF. DNA for the CDR3: TGTGCCAGCAGTGCTCGACAGGGGTCGGGTAATGAAAAACTGTTTTTT. This chain joins TRBV28 and TRBJ1-4, with 8 bases matching TRBD1. CDR1 and CDR2 (germline): MDHEN, SYDVKM. The CDR3 consists of 16 residues. J gave up 4 bases and V 5 bases, and 9 bases lay outside the gene matches.

The CDR3 DNA reads as TGTGCCAGCACGCTGGGGCTTATAGAGAGAGGCTACACCTTC. Its protein is CASTLGLIERGYTF. The rearrangement links TRBV6-1 to TRBJ1-2; a weak D match, TRBD1 (5 bases). Germline V gene lookup returns CDR1 MNHNS and CDR2 SASEGT. V was clipped by 7 bases and J by 8 bases, with 20 bases between them. The CDR3 consists of 14 residues.

J is TRBJ1-3 and V is TRBV5-1; D remains unclear. V was cut by 0 bases and J by 2 bases, with 9 bases left in between. Germline-derived CDR1 and CDR2 are SGHRS and YFSETQ. The CDR3 length is 15 residues. CDR3 nucleotides: TGCGCCAGCAGCTTGGACAGCTCGACTGGAAACACCATATATTTT. Amino acids: CASSLDSSTGNTIYF.

The gene calls are TRBV19 and TRBJ1-1, with D hard to call. CDR1 LNHDA and CDR2 SQIVND come from the germline V gene (reference sequence). The CDR3 covers 13 residues. Trimming removed 10 bases at V and 4 bases at J, with 16 bases between. The CDR3 here is CATLPPRPTEAFF. In DNA form, the CDR3 reads TGTGCCACCCTTCCCCCCCGCCCCACTGAAGCTTTCTTT.

As DNA, the CDR3 is TGTGCCAGCACTGGAAGCGGGAGCGGAGAGCAGTACTTC. This encodes CASTGSGSGEQYF. This rearrangement joins TRBV6-5 to TRBJ2-7, with 8 bases fitting TRBD2. V gave up 7 bases and J gave up 7 bases; unmatched junction bases: 9. CDR1 is MNHEY, CDR2 SVGAGI, per germline. The CDR3 runs to 13 residues.

The chain recombines TRBV5-1 with TRBJ2-3; TRBD1 might be the D (5 bases). The germline CDR1 and CDR2 sequences are SGHRS and YFSETQ. The germline V and J ends were trimmed by 3 bases and 1 base, with 9 bases remaining between them. The CDR3 runs 14 residues. The CDR3 region is CASSSRQRTDTQYF. The CDR3 DNA sequence: TGCGCCAGCAGCTCGAGACAGCGCACAGATACGCAGTATTTT. Combining the CDR3 with reference TRBV5-1 and TRBJ2-3 gives the whole variable domain KAGVTQTPRYLIKTRGQQVTLSCSPISGHRSVSWYQQTPGQGLQFLFEYFSETQRNKGNFPGRFSGRQFSNSRSEMNVSTLELGDSALYLCASSSRQRTDTQYFGPGTRLTVL.

The chain combines TRBV27 with TRBJ2-3; D is unresolved. With 4 bases removed from V and 6 bases from J, the gap between germline ends came to 8 bases. This CDR3 region has 12 residues. Germline V lookup: CDR1 MNHEY, CDR2 SMNVEV (reference sequence). CDR3 protein: CASSSRRDTQYF. The CDR3 nucleotides are TGTGCCAGCAGTTCCCGAAGGGATACGCAGTATTTT.

Here the CDR3 reads CASSQEAGGRSYEQYF. The CDR3 DNA reads as TGTGCCAGCAGCCAGGAAGCGGGAGGCCGGTCCTACGAGCAGTACTTC. The chain couples TRBV4-2 to TRBJ2-7; 9 nucleotides line up with TRBD2. J lost 1 base, V lost 3 bases, and 7 bases had no gene match. The CDR3 loop spans 16 amino acids. CDR1 is LGHNA, CDR2 YNFKEQ, per germline.

This rearrangement joins TRBV4-3 to TRBJ2-7, with D uncertain. Germline V lookup: CDR1 LGHNA, CDR2 YSLEER. This CDR3 has 14 residues. Trimming shortened V by 0 bases and J by 4 bases, and 10 bases separated the two germline ends. This chain's CDR3 is CASSQDRAAYEQYF. The DNA for the CDR3 is TGCGCCAGCAGCCAAGATCGGGCGGCATACGAGCAGTACTTC.